The 16 T cell receptor beta chains reported below all come from one sample, sequenced in a study of blood T cell repertoires in COVID-19 (dated by TCRdb to about 2020). Library method: the immunoSEQ multiplex PCR assay. TCRdb carries this immuneACCESS record with in-frame sequences only. Its versions omit some clonotypes, under half of them owing to an unresolved V gene in the studies checked, with the rest unexplained. The sample table shows 250,000 to 350,000 clones, and 89% are seen once. 2.5% to 3.5% of the sample is held by the ten biggest clonotypes. Sequenced input: PBMCs or T cells enriched from blood (not recorded which). Every receptor here comes from a woman aged 45-60 years who had been exposed to COVID-19.

This clone was seen a single time. The gene calls are TRBV11-3 and TRBJ2-5, with 12 bases fitting TRBD2. J lost 1 base, V lost 3 bases, and 6 bases had no gene match. The CDR3 has 17 residues. Per the germline V gene, CDR1 is SGHNT and CDR2 is YENEEA. The CDR3 loop reads CASSLGTLAGGQETQYF. DNA of the CDR3: TGTGCCAGCAGCTTGGGGACACTAGCGGGGGGCCAAGAGACCCAGTACTTC.

V and J are TRBV6-5 and TRBJ1-4, with TRBD1 matching over 7 bases. Per the germline V gene, CDR1 is MNHEY and CDR2 is SVGAGI. The CDR3 loop spans 14 amino acids. J was trimmed by 6 bases and V by 7 bases; bases with no gene match: 8. Here the CDR3 reads CASIIPGQHEKLFF. The DNA for the CDR3 is TGTGCCAGCATCATTCCGGGACAGCATGAAAAACTGTTTTTT.

The gene calls are TRBV5-4 and TRBJ2-7, with 13 bases that match TRBD2. Germline-derived CDR1 and CDR2 are SGHNT and YYREEE (reference sequence). This CDR3 is built from 14 residues. The J segment lost 7 bases and the V segment lost 5 bases, leaving 6 bases of the junction unmatched. DNA for the CDR3: TGTGCCAGCAGGCAGGGACTAGCGGGGAATGAGCAGTACTTC. The encoded protein is CASRQGLAGNEQYF.

The chain uses TRBV11-3 and TRBJ2-7; possible D gene TRBD1, 5 bases. The CDR3 covers 16 residues. CDR1 is SGHNT, CDR2 YENEEA, per germline. V lost 7 bases and J lost 0, with 19 bases in between. This chain's CDR3 is CASTLGQRPGSYEQYF. CDR3 nucleotide sequence: TGTGCCAGCACCCTGGGGCAGAGGCCAGGCTCCTACGAGCAGTACTTC.

CDR3 in DNA: TGTGCCAGCATTAACGGGCTAGCGGGGGCCGGCCGTATAGATACGCAGTATTTT. Its protein product is CASINGLAGAGRIDTQYF. The chain is built from TRBV6-8 and TRBJ2-3, with 10 bases fitting TRBD2. The trim removed 7 bases at V and 5 bases at J, leaving 18 bases unmatched. Germline CDR1 and CDR2: MNHGY and SAAAGT. The CDR3 contains 18 residues.

The rearrangement links TRBV18 to TRBJ2-1, with TRBD1 as a possible D gene (5 bases). This CDR3 spans 15 amino acids. CDR1 KGHSH and CDR2 LQKENI come from the germline V gene. The V end lost 5 bases, the J end lost 7 bases, and 18 bases lay between the germline ends. CDR3 sequence: CASSEQDTIWNEQFF. In nucleotides, the CDR3 is TGTGCCAGCTCAGAACAGGATACGATTTGGAATGAGCAGTTCTTC. Variable domain in full (rest from reference TRBV18 and TRBJ2-1): NAGVMQNPRHLVRRRGQEARLRCSPMKGHSHVYWYRQLPEEGLKFMVYLQKENIIDESGMPKERFSAEFPKEGPSILRIQQVVRGDSAAYFCASSEQDTIWNEQFFGPGTRLTVL.

This sequence joins TRBV28 and TRBJ1-5; D may be TRBD1 (5 bases). Germline assignment: CDR1 MDHEN and CDR2 SYDVKM. The V gene lost 3 bases and the J gene lost 0 bases, with 15 bases spanning the gap. This CDR3 spans 17 amino acids. The CDR3 DNA is TGTGCCAGCAGTTTTAGTGCGGGACGCAATAGCAATCAGCCCCAGCATTTT. Amino acid sequence: CASSFSAGRNSNQPQHF.

The V and J genes are TRBV11-3 and TRBJ1-4, with TRBD1 as a possible D gene (5 bases). CDR3 size: 15 residues. CDR1 SGHNT and CDR2 YENEEA come from the germline V gene. V lost 0 bases and J lost 5, with 10 bases in between. The CDR3 spells CASSLDRQFNEKLFF. CDR3 in DNA: TGTGCCAGCAGCTTAGACAGACAGTTCAATGAAAAACTGTTTTTT.

This clone was detected once. The chain employs TRBV5-5 and TRBJ1-2; D gene unclear. Germline-derived CDR1 and CDR2 are SGHKS and YYEKEE (reference sequence). Trimming removed 2 bases at V and 5 bases at J, with 19 bases between. CDR3 length: 16 residues. Here the CDR3 DNA reads TGTGCCAGCAGCTTTGGCGGCCCTCCGGACTTGTATGGCTACACCTTC. It encodes CASSFGGPPDLYGYTF.

J is TRBJ1-5 and V is TRBV9, with a possible D match to TRBD1 (5 bases). Deletions cut 0 bases from V and 9 bases from J, with 13 bases between. Germline V CDR1 and CDR2: SGDLS, YYNGEE. The CDR3 spans 14 residues. The CDR3 region has the DNA TGTGCCAGCAGCGTAGAAGTGGGGGGTGGGCCCCAGCATTTT. This encodes CASSVEVGGGPQHF. The whole variable domain, filled in from reference TRBV9 and TRBJ1-5, reads DSGVTQTPKHLITATGQRVTLRCSPRSGDLSVYWYQQSLDQGLQFLIQYYNGEERAKGNILERFSAQQFPDLHSELNLSSLELGDSALYFCASSVEVGGGPQHFGDGTRLSIL.

The V call is TRBV6-1, the J call TRBJ2-1; weak D call: TRBD2 (5 bases). The V end lost 2 bases, the J end lost 12 bases, and 11 bases lay between the germline ends. Germline values: CDR1 MNHNS, CDR2 SASEGT. The CDR3 contains 12 residues. CDR3 DNA: TGTGCCAGCAGTGAACTAGCTTATCGGCAGTTCTTC. Its protein is CASSELAYRQFF.

The chain couples TRBV19 to TRBJ1-2, with 7 nucleotides matching TRBD1. After removal of 2 bases from V and 4 bases from J, the junction contained 7 bases not matched to a gene. CDR3 length equals 15 residues. Germline V gene data show CDR1 as LNHDA and CDR2 as SQIVND (reference sequence). The CDR3 region has the DNA TGTGCCAGTAGTATACCCGACGGGACAGCCTATGGCTACACCTTC. This gives the protein CASSIPDGTAYGYTF.

The rearrangement uses TRBV28 and TRBJ1-5; TRBD1 might be the D (6 bases). This CDR3 comprises 15 residues. Germline V gene sequence: CDR1 MDHEN, CDR2 SYDVKM. With 0 bases removed from V and 1 base from J, the gap between germline ends came to 7 bases. The CDR3 DNA reads as TGTGCCAGCAGTTTATGGGGGGCCAGCAATCAGCCCCAGCATTTT. Translated, it gives CASSLWGASNQPQHF.

This clone has more than one count but fewer than ten. In nucleotides, the CDR3 is TGTGCCAGCAGTTTATACAGGGAGAGTGAAGCTTTCTTT. It encodes CASSLYRESEAFF. J is TRBJ1-1 and V is TRBV27; maybe TRBD1 (6 bases). Germline-derived CDR1 and CDR2 are MNHEY and SMNVEV (reference sequence). V dropped 1 base and J dropped 7 bases, with 10 bases sitting between them. The CDR3 sequence is 13 residues long.

This clone was seen once. The chain couples TRBV19 to TRBJ1-5; weak D call: TRBD1 (6 bases). The ends were cut back, 6 bases at V and 0 bases at J, with 24 bases in the middle. This CDR3 comprises 19 residues. Per germline, CDR1 LNHDA and CDR2 SQIVND (reference sequence). CDR3 amino acids: CASSKDSPIIANSNQPQHF. In DNA, the CDR3 is TGTGCCAGTAGCAAGGACAGTCCGATAATAGCGAATAGCAATCAGCCCCAGCATTTT.

This rearrangement joins TRBV28 to TRBJ1-2, with D possibly matching TRBD1 (5 bases). V was cut by 8 bases and J by 4 bases, with 14 bases left in between. The V gene's germline CDR1 is MDHEN and CDR2 SYDVKM. There are 13 residues in the CDR3. The CDR3: CASLNRGFYGYTF. The DNA of the CDR3 is TGTGCCAGCTTAAACCGGGGGTTCTATGGCTACACCTTC.